A single sample gave rise to the 20 T cell receptor beta chains below, sequenced in a study of beta chain features in type 1 diabetes. Expressed TCRB transcripts were sequenced after all isolated RNA was converted to cDNA. TCRdb keeps only in-frame clones here, not all; method: immunoSEQ multiplex PCR. This repertoire shows roughly 260,000 clones, roughly a tenth found once; its top ten account for over 0.015%. Antigens for these TCRs are unknown. Findings of the study overall: Moderately but significantly shorter TCRB CDR3s were found in Type 1 diabetes patients in all four CD4+ subsets.

The sample taken for sequencing was naive CD4+ T cells from blood. The receptors stem from a man younger than 40 with type 1 diabetes.

The V gene is TRBV4-3, the J gene TRBJ1-6; D unresolved. The ends were cut back, 0 bases at V and 9 bases at J, with 12 bases in the middle. The CDR3 runs to 15 residues. Per germline, CDR1 LGHNA and CDR2 YSLEER. This CDR3 reads CASSQEPSTSSPLHF. The DNA of the CDR3 is TGCGCCAGCAGCCAAGAGCCTTCTACTAGTTCACCCCTCCACTTT.

This clone was recorded a few times. This sequence joins TRBV5-1 and TRBJ2-1; D is perhaps TRBD2 (5 bases). Germline-derived CDR1 and CDR2 are SGHRS and YFSETQ. The V end lost 1 base, the J end lost 6 bases, and 8 bases lay between the germline ends. The CDR3 consists of 13 residues. In nucleotides, the CDR3 is TGCGCCAGCAGCTTGACTGGAGGCAATGAGCAGTTCTTC. Protein product: CASSLTGGNEQFF.

This clone turned up a few times. This chain connects TRBV6-1 to TRBJ2-3; D is ambiguous. CDR1 is MNHNS, CDR2 SASEGT, per germline. Trimming cost V 5 bases and J 4 bases, with 13 bases left between them. The CDR3 totals 14 residues. Here the CDR3 DNA reads TGTGCCAGCAGTACAGACCCCTGGGCAGATACGCAGTATTTT. Protein: CASSTDPWADTQYF.

This clone was seen a handful of times. The rearrangement links TRBV2 to TRBJ2-2; D may be TRBD2 (7 bases). This CDR3 is built from 15 residues. The V gene's germline CDR1 is SNHLY and CDR2 FYNNEI. The V gene lost 6 bases and the J gene lost 4 bases, with 15 bases spanning the gap. Here the CDR3 DNA reads TGTGCCAGCAGAATATTGGGGGGGGCCACCGGGGAGCTGTTTTTT. It translates to CASRILGGATGELFF.

This clone occurred a few times. V usage is TRBV16 and J usage is TRBJ1-5; D is possibly TRBD1 (6 bases). Deletions cut 3 bases from V and 9 bases from J, with 18 bases between. Germline V gene data show CDR1 as KGHSY and CDR2 as FQNENV. The CDR3 loop spans 15 amino acids. CDR3 sequence reads: CASSHSGTITLPQHF. The CDR3 DNA reads as TGTGCCAGCAGCCATTCCGGGACAATCACCCTGCCCCAGCATTTT.

This clone occurred a few times. This rearrangement joins TRBV5-1 to TRBJ2-7; 11 nucleotides agree with TRBD1. Germline CDR1 reads SGHRS; CDR2 reads YFSETQ. The trim removed 0 bases at V and 5 bases at J, leaving 1 base unmatched. The CDR3 covers 14 residues. CDR3 loop: CASSLGTGGNEQYF. DNA for the CDR3: TGCGCCAGCAGCTTGGGGACAGGGGGCAACGAGCAGTACTTC.

This chain links TRBV6-1 with TRBJ2-1; perhaps TRBD2 as D (6 bases). V dropped 6 bases and J dropped 1 base, with 7 bases sitting between them. Germline lookup yields CDR1 MNHNS and CDR2 SASEGT. The CDR3 has 13 residues. CDR3: CASREGSYNEQFF. CDR3 nucleotide sequence: TGTGCCAGCAGGGAGGGGTCCTACAATGAGCAGTTCTTC.

This chain links TRBV7-9 with TRBJ2-6, with no clear D. Trimming took 4 bases from V and 3 from J, leaving 16 bases between them. Looked up from germline, CDR1 is SEHNR and CDR2 is FQNEAQ (reference sequence). The CDR3 runs 17 residues. The chain's CDR3 is CASSSWAYSDGANVLTF. The CDR3 nucleotides are TGTGCCAGCAGCTCCTGGGCTTACAGTGATGGGGCCAACGTCCTGACTTTC.

This rearrangement joins TRBV30 to TRBJ2-3; 9 nucleotides line up with TRBD1. Germline V CDR1 and CDR2: GTSNPN, SVGIG (reference sequence). After removal of 7 bases from V and 2 bases from J, the junction contained 10 bases not matched to a gene. CDR3 length: 15 residues. Here the CDR3 reads CAFSGQGFFTDTQYF. DNA of the CDR3: TGTGCCTTCTCGGGACAGGGTTTTTTCACAGATACGCAGTATTTT.

This chain links TRBV2 with TRBJ1-1; D perhaps matches TRBD1 (5 bases). The V gene's germline CDR1 is SNHLY and CDR2 FYNNEI. The length of the CDR3 is 14 residues. V lost 7 bases, J lost 1 base, and 13 bases lay in between. This CDR3 reads CASKRGTQNTEAFF. In DNA form, the CDR3 reads TGTGCCAGCAAGAGAGGGACTCAGAACACTGAAGCTTTCTTT. Drawing the rest from reference TRBV2 and TRBJ1-1, the complete variable domain is EPEVTQTPSHQVTQMGQEVILRCVPISNHLYFYWYRQILGQKVEFLVSFYNNEISEKSEIFDDQFSVERPDGSNFTLKIRSTKLEDSAMYFCASKRGTQNTEAFFGQGTRLTVV.

This clone was picked up a small number of times. This sequence joins TRBV4-1 and TRBJ2-3; unclear D gene. This CDR3 comprises 13 residues. Germline V gene lookup returns CDR1 MGHRA and CDR2 YSYEKL. The ends were cut back, 3 bases at V and 0 bases at J, with 4 bases in the middle. The CDR3 loop is CASSHLSTDTQYF. The CDR3 bases are TGCGCCAGCAGCCACCTTAGCACAGATACGCAGTATTTT.

This clone was observed a handful of times. The CDR3 nucleotides read TGTGCCAGCAGTTACTCGCCTAGCGGGGGGGGAGATACGCAGTATTTT. Translating it yields CASSYSPSGGGDTQYF. V and J are TRBV6-5 and TRBJ2-3; 12 bases fit TRBD2. CDR1 is MNHEY, CDR2 SVGAGI, per germline. Trimming at V came to 0 bases and at J to 5 bases, leaving 3 bases not matched to a gene. The CDR3 totals 16 residues.

This clone has more than one count but fewer than ten. This sequence joins TRBV7-9 and TRBJ1-2; D may be TRBD1 (6 bases). V lost 5 bases and J lost 4, with 14 bases in between. Germline V gene data show CDR1 as SEHNR and CDR2 as FQNEAQ (reference sequence). The CDR3 is 14 residues long. CDR3 coding DNA: TGTGCCAGCAGCCGGGAGGGGGGACTCTATGGCTACACCTTC. It is translated as CASSREGGLYGYTF.

The rearrangement uses TRBV6-1 and TRBJ2-5; maybe TRBD1 (6 bases). V was clipped by 6 bases and J by 4 bases, with 12 bases between them. Germline V lookup: CDR1 MNHNS, CDR2 SASEGT. This CDR3 spans 13 amino acids. The CDR3 spells CASRGKQGETQYF. The CDR3, as DNA: TGTGCCAGCAGGGGAAAACAGGGAGAGACCCAGTACTTC.

This chain links TRBV9 with TRBJ1-5; D remains ambiguous. The CDR3 has 14 residues. V was shortened by 4 bases and J by 4 bases, with 12 bases between the two germline ends. Germline loops: CDR1 SGDLS, CDR2 YYNGEE. The CDR3 reads CASSPGWVNQPQHF. Here the CDR3 DNA reads TGTGCCAGCAGCCCGGGGTGGGTAAATCAGCCCCAGCATTTT.

CDR3 residues: CAFVGGYGYTF. The CDR3 coding sequence is TGTGCCTTTGTAGGCGGCTATGGCTACACCTTC. The chain has TRBV25-1 and TRBJ1-2; D not resolved. The V end was cut by 11 bases, the J end by 4 bases, with 11 bases between. Germline-derived CDR1 and CDR2 are MGHDK and SYGVNS. CDR3 length equals 11 residues.

In DNA form, the CDR3 reads TGTGCCAGCAGTCAACACGCTAGCTCCTACGAGCAGTACTTC. Translation: CASSQHASSYEQYF. This chain links TRBV6-5 with TRBJ2-7, with D unclear. Germline CDR1 MNHEY, CDR2 SVGAGI. The CDR3 runs to 14 residues. The V gene lost 5 bases and the J gene lost 0 bases, with 11 bases spanning the gap.

V gene TRBV12-5 combines with J gene TRBJ2-3; 7 nucleotides line up with TRBD2. Germline lookup yields CDR1 LGHNT and CDR2 FRNRAP. The CDR3 length is 16 residues. The ends lost 5 bases at V and 2 bases at J; junction bases unmatched: 10. The CDR3 sequence: CASGPGRGTTTDTQYF. CDR3 in DNA: TGTGCTAGTGGTCCTGGTAGAGGGACTACCACAGATACGCAGTATTTT.

The CDR3 sequence: CATQDRVNTGELFF. Here the CDR3 DNA reads TGTGCCACACAGGACAGAGTAAACACCGGGGAGCTGTTTTTT. V gene TRBV19 combines with J gene TRBJ2-2; TRBD1 might be the D (6 bases). Germline V gives CDR1 LNHDA, CDR2 SQIVND (reference sequence). The CDR3 totals 14 residues. V was clipped by 10 bases and J by 2 bases, with 14 bases between them.

The table lists this clone with a count of one. The chain recombines TRBV5-4 with TRBJ1-2, with unresolved D. Trimming took off 2 bases at V and 7 bases at J, with 21 bases between the two ends. CDR3 size: 16 residues. CDR1 is SGHNT, CDR2 YYREEE, per germline (reference sequence). The CDR3 nucleotides read TGTGCCAGCAGCTTTGGCTCCCCTCAGGTTGTTGGTGGCTACACCTTC. This codes for CASSFGSPQVVGGYTF. The whole variable domain, remainder taken from reference TRBV5-4 and TRBJ1-2, is ETGVTQSPTHLIKTRGQQVTLRCSSQSGHNTVSWYQQALGQGPQFIFQYYREEENGRGNFPPRFSGLQFPNYSSELNVNALELDDSALYLCASSFGSPQVVGGYTFGSGTRLTVV.